This TCR beta chain was identified during a study of regulatory T cells in long-lasting Graves disease. Study-wide results and caveats: There were preferences for TRBV28, TRBJ1-2 and TRBJ2-5 in persistent disease.

Noted time point: persistent/refractory GD, antithyroid drugs over 5 years with positive TRAb. RNA extracted from PBMCs served as the sequencing template. Note on this clonotype: The target antigen is unknown.

This CDR3 is built from 14 residues. Germline values: CDR1 SGDLS, CDR2 YYNGEE. V was shortened by 4 bases and J by 6 bases, with 16 bases between the two germline ends. Construction of TCR beta libraries relied on iRepertoire HTBI primers and on Arm-PCR targeting CDR3 regions. TCRdb re-analysed the multiplex PCR reads in MiXCR, keeping a single row per CDR3 protein. The table has hundreds of thousands of distinct CDR3 sequences, less than 25% seen once; the top ten hold around 14%. Specimen: peripheral blood mononuclear cells (PBMCs), collected when the disease was refractory, from a patient treated with antithyroid drugs. The chain joins TRBV9 to TRBJ1-1, with a tentative D call TRBD1 (6 bases). The receptor comes from a female donor with Graves disease. DNA for the CDR3: TGTGCCAGCAGCCCCTGGACCGGGGGGCCTGAAGCTTTCTTT. It is translated as CASSPWTGGPEAFF.